Shown below are 15 T cell receptor beta chains from a single sample sequenced in a study of cytomegalovirus exposure and HLA in healthy donors. PCR was performed using 60 Vbeta and 13 Jbeta primers. Method: immunoSEQ multiplex PCR; TCRdb's copy keeps in-frame clones and lacks some. Its listing shows 65,000 to 95,000 clones. The sample comprised PBMCs. The origin of the receptors is a young man in good health and CMV-seronegative.

The chain combines TRBV6-5 with TRBJ2-2; 7 nucleotides align to TRBD2. The CDR3 has 15 residues. Germline CDR1 is MNHEY and CDR2 is SVGAGI. After removal of 5 bases from V and 5 bases from J, the junction contained 8 bases not matched to a gene. Here the CDR3 reads CASSLGAGFTGELFF. The CDR3 DNA is TGTGCCAGCAGTCTGGGAGCGGGGTTTACCGGGGAGCTGTTTTTT.

The V and J genes are TRBV9 and TRBJ2-3; TRBD2 matches 7 bases. Per the germline V gene, CDR1 is SGDLS and CDR2 is YYNGEE. The CDR3 extends over 17 amino acids. J was trimmed by 0 bases and V by 0 bases; bases with no gene match: 7. CDR3 in amino acids: CASSVAVGGGSTDTQYF. CDR3 bases: TGTGCCAGCAGCGTAGCTGTCGGCGGGGGAAGCACAGATACGCAGTATTTT.

This rearrangement joins TRBV10-3 to TRBJ2-5; perhaps TRBD2 as D (6 bases). Trimming cost V 0 bases and J 4 bases, with 18 bases left between them. The germline gives CDR1 ENHRY, CDR2 SYGVKD. This CDR3 region has 17 residues. This CDR3 is CAISESVLAGRGETQYF. Written as DNA, the CDR3 is TGTGCCATCAGTGAGTCAGTGCTGGCGGGACGGGGAGAGACCCAGTACTTC.

The V and J genes are TRBV7-3 and TRBJ2-3; possible D gene TRBD2, 6 bases. CDR3 length: 18 residues. Per the germline V gene, CDR1 is SGHTA and CDR2 is FQGTGA. The germline V and J ends were trimmed by 9 bases and 0 bases, with 25 bases remaining between them. The CDR3 DNA sequence: TGTGCCAGTAAACTTCGGGACTCCCAACCCCCCAGCACAGATACGCAGTATTTT. Protein sequence: CASKLRDSQPPSTDTQYF.

The chain has TRBV11-2 and TRBJ1-5; 7 nucleotides agree with TRBD1. The CDR3 spans 17 residues. CDR1 and CDR2 (germline): SGHAT, FQNNGV. J was trimmed by 6 bases and V by 1 base; bases with no gene match: 12. As DNA, the CDR3 is TGTGCCAGCAGCTTAGGGGCTAACAGGGGTATGACTCAGCCCCAGCATTTT. Residues: CASSLGANRGMTQPQHF. The whole variable domain, remainder taken from reference TRBV11-2 and TRBJ1-5, is EAGVAQSPRYKIIEKRQSVAFWCNPISGHATLYWYQQILGQGPKLLIQFQNNGVVDDSQLPKDRFSAERLKGVDSTLKIQPAKLEDSAVYLCASSLGANRGMTQPQHFGDGTRLSIL.

The chain uses TRBV12-5 and TRBJ2-3, with D hard to call. The germline V and J ends were trimmed by 5 bases and 6 bases, with 12 bases remaining between them. Germline CDR1 LGHNT, CDR2 FRNRAP. The CDR3 extends over 13 amino acids. The CDR3 nucleotides read TGTGCTAGTGGTCTCCTTTTACAGGATACGCAGTATTTT. Residues: CASGLLLQDTQYF.

The chain is built from TRBV2 and TRBJ1-1; 9 bases map to TRBD1. Trimming at V came to 4 bases and at J to 6 bases, leaving 9 bases not matched to a gene. This CDR3 region has 15 residues. Germline V gene data show CDR1 as SNHLY and CDR2 as FYNNEI. The CDR3 region is CASSGRDRVGAEAFF. For the CDR3, the DNA is TGTGCCAGCAGTGGTAGGGACAGGGTAGGCGCTGAAGCTTTCTTT.

The chain employs TRBV7-2 and TRBJ1-1; D remains unclear. Germline V gene data show CDR1 as SGHTA and CDR2 as FQGNSA. This CDR3 comprises 11 residues. With 3 bases removed from V and 7 bases from J, the gap between germline ends came to 6 bases. In nucleotides, the CDR3 is TGTGCCAGCAGCTTCTATTATGAAGCTTTCTTT. This sequence encodes CASSFYYEAFF.

The rearrangement links TRBV6-5 to TRBJ2-7; tentative D call: TRBD2 (6 bases). V dropped 4 bases and J dropped 1 base, with 14 bases sitting between them. Germline V gene data show CDR1 as MNHEY and CDR2 as SVGAGI. The CDR3 spans 15 residues. In DNA form, the CDR3 reads TGTGCCAGCAGTTCTAGCGCCGACCCGTCCTACGAGCAGTACTTC. Its translation is CASSSSADPSYEQYF.

The gene calls are TRBV15 and TRBJ2-7, with a weak D call TRBD1 (6 bases). The CDR3 extends over 20 amino acids. V lost 1 base and J 3 bases, leaving 28 bases between the germline ends. The germline V gene encodes CDR1 LNHNV and CDR2 YYDKDF (reference sequence). The CDR3 protein is CATSRGISVQGTHVDYEQYF. The CDR3 coding sequence is TGTGCCACCAGCAGAGGAATTTCGGTACAGGGAACTCATGTAGACTACGAGCAGTACTTC.

This chain connects TRBV19 to TRBJ1-1, with D perhaps TRBD1 (5 bases). Germline loops: CDR1 LNHDA, CDR2 SQIVND (reference sequence). The V end lost 1 base, the J end lost 3 bases, and 18 bases lay between the germline ends. The CDR3 sequence is 17 residues long. Written as DNA, the CDR3 is TGTGCCAGTAGTATAGCCTCGGTAGGGGCGTGGGACACTGAAGCTTTCTTT. Protein sequence: CASSIASVGAWDTEAFF.

This sequence joins TRBV29-1 and TRBJ2-5; 10 bases map to TRBD1. This CDR3 is 13 amino acids long. Trimming removed 4 bases from V and 4 bases from J; junction bases left unmatched: 3. CDR1 and CDR2 (germline): SQVTM, ANQGSEA. The CDR3 DNA follows: TGCAGCGTTGCACGGGACAGGGGAGAGACCCAGTACTTC. Translation gives CSVARDRGETQYF.

The chain couples TRBV5-6 to TRBJ1-3, with D unresolved. Per the germline V gene, CDR1 is SGHDT and CDR2 is YYEEEE. Deletions cut 0 bases from V and 4 bases from J, with 11 bases between. The CDR3 totals 15 residues. CDR3 region: CASSLGPSTGNTIYF. The CDR3 DNA follows: TGTGCCAGCAGCTTGGGCCCTTCAACAGGAAACACCATATATTTT.

The chain carries TRBV10-3 and TRBJ1-4; D perhaps matches TRBD1 (5 bases). The CDR3 runs to 17 residues. Germline CDR1 is ENHRY and CDR2 is SYGVKD. V gave up 4 bases and J gave up 0 bases, with 15 bases separating them. The CDR3 DNA follows: TGTGCCATCAGTGGGCCTACGGGGGATGCAACTAATGAAAAACTGTTTTTT. This translates into CAISGPTGDATNEKLFF.

V and J are TRBV19 and TRBJ2-2, with unresolved D. Germline V CDR1 and CDR2: LNHDA, SQIVND (reference sequence). This CDR3 is built from 13 residues. V was trimmed by 2 bases and J by 3 bases, leaving 4 bases between them. CDR3 region: CASSISDTGELFF. The CDR3 DNA reads as TGTGCCAGTAGTATATCGGACACCGGGGAGCTGTTTTTT.